Detailed here is one TCR beta chain. The CDR3 runs to 16 residues. The germline V gene encodes CDR1 ENHRY and CDR2 SYGVKD. V gave up 3 bases and J gave up 0 bases, with 12 bases separating them. This entry comes from a study of blood T cell repertoires in COVID-19. Study information: The origin of the acute and convalescent COVID-19 samples was the United States, Italy and Spain. T cells, B-cell-depleted T cells, or PBMCs provided the cDNA or gDNA that served as material.

The authors' processing: Using reference gene primer amplification, nucleated cell counts were estimated. Repertoires were generated with immunoSEQ multiplex PCR, while TCRdb's copy carries only in-frame clones and drops some. V, J and clone size are taken as reported in that table, and D and trimming were inferred from the DNA itself. In the table there are 75,000 to 100,000 clones, 83% of which are singletons. Sequencing input: peripheral blood. This clonotype was sampled from a human donor in a cohort sampled during active COVID-19. This rearrangement joins TRBV10-3 to TRBJ2-1; perhaps TRBD2 as D (6 bases). In DNA form, the CDR3 reads TGTGCCATCAGTGAACGAGACGGGAGCTCCTACAATGAGCAGTTCTTC. The encoded protein is CAISERDGSSYNEQFF.